This entry concerns a single T cell receptor beta chain. Germline V lookup: CDR1 SNHLY, CDR2 FYNNEI. CDR3 length equals 15 residues. V shed 1 base and J shed 5 bases, with 14 bases lying between them. This sample was taken from a study of T-cell memory formation after mild COVID-19. Each CDR3 protein gets one entry after TCRdb re-called the 5' RACE reads with MiXCR. The sample lists about 290,000 distinct CDR3 sequences, 15% to 20% occurring once. This rearrangement joins TRBV2 to TRBJ1-1, with D tentatively TRBD1 (5 bases). The source is a man between 18 and 35 years old who had mild COVID-19 (a few samples of this study predate the infection). Cell type and time point are not known. Sequencing was done on a sample of PBMCs or a T cell subset sorted from them (not recorded which). The CDR3 protein is CASSEVLREETEAFF. The CDR3 nucleotides read TGTGCCAGCAGTGAAGTTCTCAGGGAGGAGACTGAAGCTTTCTTT.